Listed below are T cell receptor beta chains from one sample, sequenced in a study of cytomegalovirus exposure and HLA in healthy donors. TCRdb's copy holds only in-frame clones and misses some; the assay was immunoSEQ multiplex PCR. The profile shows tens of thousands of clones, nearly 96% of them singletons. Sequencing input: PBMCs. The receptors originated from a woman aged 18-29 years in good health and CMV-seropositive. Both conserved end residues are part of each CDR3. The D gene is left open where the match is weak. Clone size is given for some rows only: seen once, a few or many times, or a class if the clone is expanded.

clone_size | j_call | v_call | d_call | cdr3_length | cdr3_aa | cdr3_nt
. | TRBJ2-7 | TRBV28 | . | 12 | CASSSSTYEQYF | TGTGCCAGCAGTTCCTCTACCTACGAGCAGTACTTC
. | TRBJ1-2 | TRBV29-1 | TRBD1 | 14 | CSVEDRDRNYGYTF | TGCAGCGTTGAAGATCGGGACAGGAACTATGGCTACACCTTC
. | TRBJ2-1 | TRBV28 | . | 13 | CASSSISVNEQFF | TGTGCCAGCAGTTCGATCAGCGTCAATGAGCAGTTCTTC
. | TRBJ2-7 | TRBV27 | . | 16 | CASSPRLARGTYEQYF | TGTGCCAGCAGTCCCCGCCTGGCTAGGGGGACCTACGAGCAGTACTTC
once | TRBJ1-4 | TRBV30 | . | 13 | CACPGQVNEKLFF | TGTGCCTGTCCTGGGCAGGTTAATGAAAAACTGTTTTTT
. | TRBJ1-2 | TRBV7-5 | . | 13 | CARSLVRPGGYTF | TGTGCCAGAAGCTTAGTTCGCCCAGGCGGCTACACCTTC
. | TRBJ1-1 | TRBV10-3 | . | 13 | CATAQPVIPEAFF | TGTGCCACCGCACAACCTGTGATCCCTGAAGCTTTCTTT
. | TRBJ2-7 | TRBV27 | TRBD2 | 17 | CASSLITSGREAYEQYF | TGTGCCAGCAGTTTAATAACTAGCGGGAGGGAAGCCTACGAGCAGTACTTC
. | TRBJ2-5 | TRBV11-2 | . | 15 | CASSLIGQHQETQYF | TGTGCCAGCAGCTTAATAGGACAGCACCAAGAGACCCAGTACTTC
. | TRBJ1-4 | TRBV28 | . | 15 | CASSLLEGQGEKLFF | TGTGCCAGCAGTTTATTGGAGGGGCAAGGTGAAAAACTGTTTTTT
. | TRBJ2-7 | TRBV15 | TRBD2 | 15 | CATSLGGTSGWEQYF | TGTGCCACCAGCCTCGGTGGGACTAGCGGTTGGGAGCAGTACTTC
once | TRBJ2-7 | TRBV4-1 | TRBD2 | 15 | CASSLGLAGLDEQYF | TGCGCCAGCAGCCTGGGACTAGCGGGATTAGACGAGCAGTACTTC
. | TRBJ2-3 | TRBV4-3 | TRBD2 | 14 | CASSLSGVTDTQYF | TGCGCCAGCAGTCTTAGCGGGGTCACAGATACGCAGTATTTT
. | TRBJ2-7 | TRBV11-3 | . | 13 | CASSPSEVYEQYF | TGTGCCAGCAGCCCTAGTGAGGTCTACGAGCAGTACTTC
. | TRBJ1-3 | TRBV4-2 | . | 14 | CASSQSGSGVTIYF | TGTGCCAGCAGCCAAAGTGGTTCAGGGGTTACCATATATTTT
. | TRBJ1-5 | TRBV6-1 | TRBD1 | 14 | CASSRDRINQPQHF | TGTGCCAGCAGCCGGGACAGGATCAATCAGCCCCAGCATTTT
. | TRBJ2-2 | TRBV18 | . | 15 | CASSLDSRGTGELFF | TGTGCCAGCTCACTGGACTCACGAGGCACCGGGGAGCTGTTTTTT
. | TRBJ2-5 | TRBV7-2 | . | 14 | CASSLAQGWETQYF | TGTGCCAGCAGCTTAGCGCAGGGGTGGGAGACCCAGTACTTC
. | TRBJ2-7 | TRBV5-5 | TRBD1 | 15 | CASSQRQGSTYEQYF | TGTGCCAGCAGCCAAAGACAGGGGTCGACCTACGAGCAGTACTTC
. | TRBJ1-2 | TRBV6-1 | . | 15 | CASSELAGGAYGYTF | TGTGCCAGCAGTGAATTAGCGGGGGGAGCGTATGGCTACACCTTC
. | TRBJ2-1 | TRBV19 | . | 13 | CASSTPAYNEQFF | TGTGCCAGTAGTACTCCGGCCTACAATGAGCAGTTCTTC
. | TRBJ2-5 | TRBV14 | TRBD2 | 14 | CASSQDTGRGTQYF | TGTGCCAGCAGCCAAGATACCGGGAGGGGGACCCAGTACTTC
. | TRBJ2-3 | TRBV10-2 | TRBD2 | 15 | CASSERGGSLYTQYF | TGCGCCAGCAGTGAGCGGGGCGGGAGTTTATATACGCAGTATTTT
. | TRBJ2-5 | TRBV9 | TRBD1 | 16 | CASSVGTESIQETQYF | TGTGCCAGCAGCGTTGGGACAGAAAGCATCCAAGAGACCCAGTACTTC
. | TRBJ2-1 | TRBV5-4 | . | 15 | CASSLGSSQLNEQFF | TGTGCCAGCAGCTTGGGAAGTAGCCAGCTAAACGAGCAGTTCTTC
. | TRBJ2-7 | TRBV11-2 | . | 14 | CASSSPSVPYEQYF | TGTGCCAGCAGCTCCCCTAGCGTCCCCTACGAGCAGTACTTC
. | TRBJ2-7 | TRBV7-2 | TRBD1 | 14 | CASSLGTGATMQYF | TGTGCCAGCAGCTTAGGGACAGGGGCTACAATGCAGTACTTC
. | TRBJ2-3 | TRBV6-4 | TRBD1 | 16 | CASSDSRQGDSDTQYF | TGTGCCAGCAGTGACTCGAGACAGGGGGATTCAGATACGCAGTATTTT
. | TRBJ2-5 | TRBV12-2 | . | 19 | CASRLRSHSGRIYQETQYF | TGTGCAAGTCGCTTAAGATCCCATAGCGGGAGGATTTACCAAGAGACCCAGTACTTC